This paragraph covers one T cell receptor (beta chain) sequence. What it binds is not known. This entry belongs to a study of blood T cells in healthy people across ages. PCR was performed a second time for roughly 7 to 12 cycles using a sample-barcoded 5' primer and a J-beta primer mix. A single record per CDR3 protein comes from TCRdb applying MiXCR to the 5' RACE reads. This table holds 380,000 or so distinct CDR3 sequences, approximately 52% found once. Per germline, CDR1 DFQATT and CDR2 SNEGSKA (reference sequence). CDR3 length: 15 amino acids. V lost 0 bases to trimming and J lost 2 bases, with 14 bases between them. Findings and limits, study-wide: PBMCs that were unsorted prevented a conclusive naive versus antigen-experienced comparison. Long-lived donors carried more naive CD4+ cells and greater diversity than aged donors.

Aged roughly 6 to 100, donors were systemically healthy Caucasians from Russia. This clonotype was sampled from a man aged 60-69 years in good health. The chain couples TRBV20-1 to TRBJ2-7; D possibly corresponds to TRBD1 (6 bases). The sequencing input was blood. The DNA of the CDR3 is TGCAGTGCTAGAGATTTAACAGGGCCCACCTACGAGCAGTACTTC. This gives the protein CSARDLTGPTYEQYF.